This T cell receptor (beta chain) was profiled in a study of vaccination and CD4 T cells after COVID-19 (dated by TCRdb to between 2021 and 2022). General notes on the study: In the convalescent cohort there were six males and four females, among whom were two Hispanic individuals, seven Caucasians, two Asians and one multiracial person. Culture stimuli were overlapping spike peptide pools from SARS-CoV-2 and from the common cold coronaviruses HCoV-NL63, HCoV-OC43 and HCoV-229E. The time from the second vaccine dose to post-vaccine blood sampling had a median of around 72 days and ranged from about 14 to 250 days. In under 13 COVID-19 convalescent patients and a few infection-naive healthy vaccine recipients, researchers compared the spike-specific CD4+ TCR repertoire from before mRNA vaccination with the repertoire from after. Participants got two doses of the Pfizer-BioNTech BNT162b2 vaccine (n=8) or two doses of the Moderna mRNA-1273 vaccine (n=2). Post-COVID blood samples from convalescent patients were collected a median of around 100 days after diagnosis, with a range of roughly 35 to 170 days. In an earlier paper using these donors, memory CD4+ T cell crossreactivity between SARS-CoV-2 and common cold coronavirus spike proteins was assessed at the TCR clonotype level. Control cultures used a CEFX viral epitope pool as positive control, an HIV-1 Nef peptide pool as negative control, or no peptide. On the study overall, not on this receptor specifically: Relatively few convalescent patients were included in the study, and early timepoints after natural infection were not analyzed. In convalescent patients, a median about 86% of post-vaccine SARS-CoV-2-reactive clones were detected only after vaccination, and vaccine-specific priming was suggested by this finding. The median number of SARS-CoV-2-reactive clonotypes rose from approximately 20 after infection to roughly 40 after vaccination, but the change was not significant. In convalescent patients, nearly all vaccine-specific clones (304 of 307) were found to be mono-reactive for SARS-CoV-2 spike rather than cross-reactive with common cold coronaviruses.

Remarks on this clonotype: The antigen this receptor binds is unknown. No base quality values were provided; no much bigger clone lies one nucleotide off.

Trimming removed 2 bases from V and 6 bases from J, leaving 14 bases between the germline ends. The CDR3 covers 15 residues, taking in both the cysteine and the phenylalanine. Here the CDR3 DNA is all that survives: 45 bases in frame from base 1. The germline V gene encodes CDR1 MNHEY and CDR2 SMNVEV (reference sequence). The library was generated by PCR. TCR sequencing of DNA from cultured CD4+ T cells used the Oncomine TCR Beta short-read assay at the Johns Hopkins FTIC core. The QIAamp micro DNA kit was used to extract genomic DNA from the cultured CD4+ T cells. Oncomine TCR Beta libraries from cultured CD4+ T cells were pooled with unique dual indexes and sequenced on an Illumina iSeq 100. Regarding the original processing steps: Non-productive sequences were filtered out, and CDR3s that did not start with C, did not end with F or W, or were shorter than 7 amino acids were discarded. Antigen-specific clonotypes were identified using the MANAFEST web application through comparison of peptide-stimulated wells with reference and other culture wells. To be called positive, a clone needed an FDR below 0.05, an odds ratio above 5, and a productive frequency above 0.1% in at least two of three replicate wells. A clonotype was classed as cross-reactive if the clonotype showed significant expansion both in SARS-CoV-2 spike wells and in at least one common cold coronavirus spike condition. Similarity between CDR3 sequences was evaluated in R version 3.6.1 using Levenshtein distances (stringdist) and unrooted phylogenetic trees (ape). TCRdb handled the public reads itself, with Q25 trimming in fastp and clone calling in MiXCR, and kept productive beta chains. Each CDR3 protein gets just one entry, which takes the most common genes and DNA from the rows behind it. What appears here as the V and J calls and clone size reflects TCRdb's work, not the paper's. This sample comprises around 9,000 distinct CDR3 sequences, 34% of them detected only once. The ten largest clones capture around a third of the sample.

Taken with the paper, the label for treatment or condition translates to: roughly 11-day PBMC culture with coronavirus spike peptide pools or control peptides (ViraFEST assay). CD4+ T cells from unexposed donors were collected before the COVID-19 pandemic (2011-2018). The ViraFEST assay was used in the study, in which antigen-specific T cells were expanded with peptide pools and expanded clonotypes were subsequently identified by TCR sequencing. PBMCs were cultured at around 2.2 million per well in IMDM supplemented with approximately 5% human AB serum and roughly 10 IU/ml IL-2, with 9.5 to 10 ug/ml peptide pools added. Half of the culture medium was replaced with fresh IL-2-containing medium on days 3 and 7. Once the cells had been in culture for roughly 10 days, the EasySep CD4+ T cell isolation kit was used to isolate CD4+ T cells by negative selection. As far as cell numbers permitted, CD4+ T cells from unexposed donors were tested for reactivity against SARS-CoV-2 S and N as well as four spike pools from common cold coronaviruses. Ficoll-Paque Plus gradient centrifugation was used to isolate PBMCs from whole blood, and the isolated PBMCs were then either used fresh or cryopreserved at -140C. Each culture condition was generally run in triplicate wells. Leukapheresis product for the unexposed donors was bought commercially.

Sequencing was carried out using CD4+ T cells from blood, cultured in vitro. This TCR came from a human donor in good health. The chain is encoded by TRBV27 joined to TRBJ2-1; a weak D assignment points to TRBD1 (5 bases agree). The CDR3 region has the sequence CASSLAAGPLNEQFF. The nucleotide sequence is TGTGCCAGCAGTTTAGCGGCAGGGCCTCTCAATGAGCAGTTCTTC.